This is a list of T cell receptor beta chains from one sample in a study of blood T cells in healthy people across ages. TCRdb ran MiXCR on the 5' RACE reads and lists one entry per CDR3 protein. The sample yields fewer than 900,000 distinct CDR3 sequences, about 52% seen once. Specimen: blood. The receptor set was obtained from a woman in her sixties in good health. Both conserved end residues are part of each CDR3. The order of the fields is D gene, V gene, J gene, clone size, CDR3 DNA, CDR3 protein. The D gene is left open where the match is weak. Size values are once, few and many counts, or a class for expanded clones, and some rows have none.

D: .
V: TRBV2
J: TRBJ2-3
size: few
DNA: TGTGCCAGCAGTGAAAACAGACGCACAGATACGCAGTATTTT
CDR3: CASSENRRTDTQYF

D: .
V: TRBV28
J: TRBJ2-5
size: .
DNA: TGTGCCAGCAGTTCAGGGGCGAGGGAGGGAGAGACCCAGTACTTC
CDR3: CASSSGAREGETQYF

D: TRBD2
V: TRBV7-2
J: TRBJ2-7
size: .
DNA: TGTGCCGGCAGCCCGAAGGGACTAGCGGGATCCTACGAGCAGTACTTC
CDR3: CAGSPKGLAGSYEQYF

D: TRBD2
V: TRBV5-1
J: TRBJ2-3
size: .
DNA: TGCGCCAGCAGCTTGGAGACTAGCGGGAGTGCAGATACGCAGTATTTT
CDR3: CASSLETSGSADTQYF

D: .
V: TRBV20-1
J: TRBJ2-5
size: few
DNA: TGCAGTGCTAGAGATCCCTTACAAGAGACCCAGTACTTC
CDR3: CSARDPLQETQYF

D: TRBD1
V: TRBV20-1
J: TRBJ1-2
size: .
DNA: TGCAGTGCTAGAAACGACAGGGGGTATGGCTACACCTTC
CDR3: CSARNDRGYGYTF

D: .
V: TRBV5-8
J: TRBJ2-7
size: few
DNA: TGTGCCAGCAGCTTGGCCACTAGGGCCACCTTCTCCTACGAGCAGTACTTC
CDR3: CASSLATRATFSYEQYF

D: .
V: TRBV7-2
J: TRBJ2-7
size: .
DNA: TGTGCCAGCAGCTTCGGGTCAGCGTCTTACGAGCAGTACTTC
CDR3: CASSFGSASYEQYF

D: .
V: TRBV11-1
J: TRBJ1-5
size: few
DNA: TGTGCCAGCAGCCGACGGTCCAATCAGCCCCAGCATTTT
CDR3: CASSRRSNQPQHF

D: TRBD2
V: TRBV5-1
J: TRBJ2-1
size: .
DNA: TGCGCCAGCAGCCCAAAACCGGGGGGTAATGAGCAGTTCTTC
CDR3: CASSPKPGGNEQFF

D: .
V: TRBV2
J: TRBJ1-1
size: .
DNA: TGTGCCAGCAGAACACCAGCGAACACTGAAGCTTTCTTT
CDR3: CASRTPANTEAFF

D: .
V: TRBV15
J: TRBJ2-5
size: .
DNA: TGTGCCACCAGCAGAGATCGTGGGACGAAATACAATGAGCAGTACTTC
CDR3: CATSRDRGTKYNEQYF

D: .
V: TRBV4-3
J: TRBJ1-1
size: .
DNA: TGCGCCAGCAGCCGGGGGTCCCTGAACACTGAAGCTTTCTTT
CDR3: CASSRGSLNTEAFF

D: .
V: TRBV18
J: TRBJ2-5
size: many
DNA: TGTGCCAGCTCACTGGACGGGGTCCAAGAGACCCAGTACTTC
CDR3: CASSLDGVQETQYF

D: .
V: TRBV5-1
J: TRBJ1-1
size: .
DNA: TGCGCCAGCAGGGAGATGGGTCGTGGTGAAGCTTTCTTT
CDR3: CASREMGRGEAFF

D: .
V: TRBV12-3/TRBV12-4
J: TRBJ1-2
size: few
DNA: TGTGCCAGCAGTTTAGCCCAGGGGAGGGATGGCTACACCTTC
CDR3: CASSLAQGRDGYTF

D: .
V: TRBV5-1
J: TRBJ2-6
size: .
DNA: TGCGCCAGCAGCTTAGCAGACCCTGGGGCCAACGTCCTGACTTTC
CDR3: CASSLADPGANVLTF

D: TRBD1
V: TRBV7-2
J: TRBJ2-7
size: .
DNA: TGTGCCAGCAGCTCTTATGGGATGACAGGGGAAGAGCAGTACTTC
CDR3: CASSSYGMTGEEQYF

D: TRBD2
V: TRBV2
J: TRBJ2-5
size: .
DNA: TGTGCCAGCATCCTAGCGGGTGACAAGACCCAGTACTTC
CDR3: CASILAGDKTQYF

D: TRBD2
V: TRBV2
J: TRBJ2-1
size: .
DNA: TGTGCCAGCAGTGAACGCCCCACTAGCGCGAGGATAGGGTTCTTC
CDR3: CASSERPTSARIGFF

D: .
V: TRBV3-1
J: TRBJ2-1
size: .
DNA: TGTGCCAGCAGCCATTCCCGGAGGGCCGGCCGTTACAATGAGCAGTTCTTC
CDR3: CASSHSRRAGRYNEQFF

D: .
V: TRBV20-1
J: TRBJ2-5
size: few
DNA: TGCAGTGCTAGGGGTGGTCTCCTAGCGAAAGAGACCCAGTACTTC
CDR3: CSARGGLLAKETQYF

D: .
V: TRBV20-1
J: TRBJ1-1
size: .
DNA: TGCAGTGCTAGAGATCTAGCAGAAGCTTTCTTT
CDR3: CSARDLAEAFF